The 9 T cell receptor beta chains in this list originate from one sample, sequenced in a study of cytomegalovirus exposure and HLA in healthy donors. 60 Vbeta and 13 Jbeta primers were used in PCR. Clones were read by immunoSEQ multiplex PCR, and TCRdb kept only the in-frame ones, dropping some. The sample consists of 80,000 to 130,000 clones, about 70% of them appearing once. The sequencing sample was made of PBMCs. The receptors were sampled from a woman under 30 in good health and CMV-seropositive.

This sequence joins TRBV7-3 and TRBJ2-3; 11 bases match TRBD2. V gave up 4 bases and J gave up 2 bases; unmatched junction bases: 11. CDR1 and CDR2 from the germline V gene are SGHTA and FQGTGA. The CDR3 loop spans 18 amino acids. CDR3 sequence (DNA): TGTGCCAGCAGCTACCCGGGACTAGCGGATCAAGCCACAGATACGCAGTATTTT. Translated: CASSYPGLADQATDTQYF.

The sample holds a few counts of this clone. The chain links TRBV10-3 to TRBJ2-7, with D possibly matching TRBD1 (6 bases). The CDR3 is 16 amino acids. Germline lookup yields CDR1 ENHRY and CDR2 SYGVKD. V was clipped by 4 bases and J by 2 bases, with 18 bases between them. The CDR3 protein is CAISGQDSLEAYEQYF. The DNA of the CDR3 is TGTGCCATCAGTGGTCAGGACAGTTTGGAGGCCTACGAGCAGTACTTC.

This clone came up a few times. This chain uses TRBV21-1 with TRBJ2-7; TRBD2 is the table's D call and was not checked against the DNA. TRBV21-1 corresponds to a pseudogene. The CDR3 spans 17 residues. CDR3 nucleotide sequence: TGTGCCAGCAGCAAATTAGTCTCAGCGGGAAGGAGCTACGAGCAGTACTTC. Translated, it gives CASSKLVSAGRSYEQYF.

The chain is built from TRBV7-6 and TRBJ2-5; tentative D call: TRBD2 (6 bases). The length of the CDR3 is 13 residues. V was shortened by 7 bases and J by 1 base, with 10 bases between the two germline ends. Germline V gives CDR1 SGHVS, CDR2 FNYEAQ. The CDR3: CASTLGGQETQYF. The CDR3 region has the DNA TGTGCCAGCACACTGGGGGGCCAAGAGACCCAGTACTTC.

The V gene is TRBV7-9, the J gene TRBJ2-2; TRBD2 agrees at 7 bases. The CDR3 is 16 amino acids. The junction had 6 bases not matched to a gene; V was cut back by 0 bases and J by 5 bases. The germline V gene encodes CDR1 SEHNR and CDR2 FQNEAQ (reference sequence). The CDR3 spells CASSLAQAGVTGELFF. The CDR3 coding sequence is TGTGCCAGCAGCTTAGCGCAGGCGGGAGTTACCGGGGAGCTGTTTTTT.

The V and J genes are TRBV10-3 and TRBJ2-7; 12 bases align to TRBD1. V lost 3 bases and J lost 6; bases outside the gene matches: 6. This CDR3 comprises 15 residues. From germline, CDR1 is ENHRY and CDR2 SYGVKD. The CDR3 sequence: CAISDSGTGGSEQYF. The DNA for the CDR3 is TGTGCCATCAGTGACTCCGGGACAGGGGGCTCCGAGCAGTACTTC.

The J gene is TRBJ2-7, the V gene TRBV19; 9 nucleotides line up with TRBD1. The CDR3 is 13 residues long. The V gene's germline CDR1 is LNHDA and CDR2 SQIVND (reference sequence). V shed 7 bases and J 3 bases; nucleotides not matched to a gene: 4. DNA of the CDR3: TGTGCCAGTAAGCACAGGGGGCGCTACGAGCAGTACTTC. Translated, it gives CASKHRGRYEQYF.

V is TRBV6-6 and J is TRBJ2-5; TRBD1 aligns across 11 bases. Germline V gene data show CDR1 as MNHNY and CDR2 as SVGAGI (reference sequence). There are 15 residues in the CDR3. V trimming: 6 bases; J trimming: 5 bases; junction bases outside the gene matches: 8. The CDR3 loop reads CASSQGQGARETQYF. In DNA form, the CDR3 reads TGTGCCAGCAGCCAAGGACAGGGGGCACGGGAGACCCAGTACTTC.

This chain joins TRBV18 and TRBJ1-2, with TRBD1 as a possible D gene (5 bases). V lost 1 base and J 8 bases, leaving 14 bases between the germline ends. Looked up from germline, CDR1 is KGHSH and CDR2 is LQKENI. There are 14 residues in the CDR3. CDR3 coding DNA: TGTGCCAGCTCACCACTGGAGCAGGGAGGGGGCTACACCTTC. Its translation is CASSPLEQGGGYTF.